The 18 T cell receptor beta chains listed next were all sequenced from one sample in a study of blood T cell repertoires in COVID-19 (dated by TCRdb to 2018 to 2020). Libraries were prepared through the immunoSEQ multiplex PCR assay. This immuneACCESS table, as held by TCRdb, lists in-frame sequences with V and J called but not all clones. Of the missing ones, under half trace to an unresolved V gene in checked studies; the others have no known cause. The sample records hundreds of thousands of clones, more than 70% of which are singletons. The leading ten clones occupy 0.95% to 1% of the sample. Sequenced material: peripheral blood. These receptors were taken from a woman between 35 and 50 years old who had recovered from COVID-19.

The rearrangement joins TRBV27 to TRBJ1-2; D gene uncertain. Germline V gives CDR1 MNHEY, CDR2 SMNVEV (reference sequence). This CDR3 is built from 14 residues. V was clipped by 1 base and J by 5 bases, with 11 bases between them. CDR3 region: CASSLWAGGYGYTF. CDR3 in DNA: TGTGCCAGCAGTTTATGGGCGGGCGGTTATGGCTACACCTTC.

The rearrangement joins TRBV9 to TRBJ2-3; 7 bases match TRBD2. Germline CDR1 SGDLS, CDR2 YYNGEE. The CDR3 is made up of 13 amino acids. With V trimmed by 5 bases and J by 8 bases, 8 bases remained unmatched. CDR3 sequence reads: CASRGVGGATQYF. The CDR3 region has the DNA TGTGCCAGCAGGGGTGTGGGAGGGGCTACGCAGTATTTT.

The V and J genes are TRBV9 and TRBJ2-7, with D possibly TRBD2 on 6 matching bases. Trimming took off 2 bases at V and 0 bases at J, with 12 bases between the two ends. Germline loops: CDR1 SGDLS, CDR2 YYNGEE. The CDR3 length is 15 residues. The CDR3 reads CASSVSGVSSYEQYF. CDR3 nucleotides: TGTGCCAGCAGCGTGTCGGGAGTGAGCTCCTACGAGCAGTACTTC.

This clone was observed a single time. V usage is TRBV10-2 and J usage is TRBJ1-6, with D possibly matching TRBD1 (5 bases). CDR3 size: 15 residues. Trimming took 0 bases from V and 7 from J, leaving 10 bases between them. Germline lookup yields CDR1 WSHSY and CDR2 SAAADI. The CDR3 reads CASSESGLGNSPLHF. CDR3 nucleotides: TGCGCCAGCAGTGAGTCGGGACTGGGGAATTCACCCCTCCACTTT.

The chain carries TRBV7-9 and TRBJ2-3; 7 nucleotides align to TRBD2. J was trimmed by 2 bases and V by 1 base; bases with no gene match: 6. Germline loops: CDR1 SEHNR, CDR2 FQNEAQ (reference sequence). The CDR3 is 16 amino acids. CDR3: CASSLGQGGVTDTQYF. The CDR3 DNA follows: TGTGCCAGCAGCTTAGGGCAGGGAGGGGTCACAGATACGCAGTATTTT.

CDR3 sequence: CASSHPGVGEQFF. In DNA form, the CDR3 reads TGTGCCAGCAGCCACCCGGGAGTGGGTGAGCAGTTCTTC. The chain recombines TRBV5-4 with TRBJ2-1, with D possibly matching TRBD2 (6 bases). Germline V gene lookup returns CDR1 SGHNT and CDR2 YYREEE (reference sequence). This CDR3 spans 13 amino acids. The ends were cut back, 4 bases at V and 9 bases at J, with 14 bases in the middle. The entire variable domain, with the rest obtained from reference TRBV5-4 and TRBJ2-1, is as follows: ETGVTQSPTHLIKTRGQQVTLRCSSQSGHNTVSWYQQALGQGPQFIFQYYREEENGRGNFPPRFSGLQFPNYSSELNVNALELDDSALYLCASSHPGVGEQFFGPGTRLTVL.

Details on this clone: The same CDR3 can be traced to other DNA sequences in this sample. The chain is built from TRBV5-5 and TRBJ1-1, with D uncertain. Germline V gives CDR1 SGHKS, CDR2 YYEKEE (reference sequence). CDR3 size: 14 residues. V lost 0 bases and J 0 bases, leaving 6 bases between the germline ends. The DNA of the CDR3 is TGTGCCAGCAGCTTGGGAGGGCTGAACACTGAAGCTTTCTTT. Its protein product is CASSLGGLNTEAFF.

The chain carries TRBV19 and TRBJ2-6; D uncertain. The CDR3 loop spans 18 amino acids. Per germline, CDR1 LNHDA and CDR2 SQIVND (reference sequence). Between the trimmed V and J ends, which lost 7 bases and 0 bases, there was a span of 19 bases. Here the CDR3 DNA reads TGTGCCAGTACCCCCTCGTGGCAATCCTTCTCTGGGGCCAACGTCCTGACTTTC. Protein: CASTPSWQSFSGANVLTF. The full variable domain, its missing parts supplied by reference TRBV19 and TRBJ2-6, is DGGITQSPKYLFRKEGQNVTLSCEQNLNHDAMYWYRQDPGQGLRLIYYSQIVNDFQKGDIAEGYSVSREKKESFPLTVTSAQKNPTAFYLCASTPSWQSFSGANVLTFGAGSRLTVL.

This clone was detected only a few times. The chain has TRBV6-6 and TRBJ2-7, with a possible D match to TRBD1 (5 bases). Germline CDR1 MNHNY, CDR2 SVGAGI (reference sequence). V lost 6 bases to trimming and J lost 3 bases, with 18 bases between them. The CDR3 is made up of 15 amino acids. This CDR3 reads CASSPRSDTYYEQYF. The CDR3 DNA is TGTGCCAGCAGCCCACGCTCGGACACCTACTACGAGCAGTACTTC.

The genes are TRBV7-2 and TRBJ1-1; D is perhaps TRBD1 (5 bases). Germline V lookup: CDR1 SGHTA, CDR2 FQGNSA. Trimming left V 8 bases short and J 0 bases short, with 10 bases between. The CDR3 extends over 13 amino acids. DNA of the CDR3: TGTGCCAGCCAGGGCAGCCTGAACACTGAAGCTTTCTTT. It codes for CASQGSLNTEAFF.

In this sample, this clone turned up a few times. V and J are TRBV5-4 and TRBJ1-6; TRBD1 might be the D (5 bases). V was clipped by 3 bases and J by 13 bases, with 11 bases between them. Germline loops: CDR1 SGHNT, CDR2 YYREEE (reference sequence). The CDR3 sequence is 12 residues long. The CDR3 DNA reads TGTGCCAGCAGCTCCCAGGGCTGGCCCCTCCACTTT. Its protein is CASSSQGWPLHF.

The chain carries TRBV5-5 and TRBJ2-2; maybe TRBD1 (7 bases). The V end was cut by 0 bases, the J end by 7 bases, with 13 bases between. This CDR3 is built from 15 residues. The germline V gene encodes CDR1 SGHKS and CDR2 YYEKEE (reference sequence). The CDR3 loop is CASSLVGRGDGELFF. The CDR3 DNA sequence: TGTGCCAGCAGCTTGGTGGGCAGGGGGGACGGGGAGCTGTTTTTT.

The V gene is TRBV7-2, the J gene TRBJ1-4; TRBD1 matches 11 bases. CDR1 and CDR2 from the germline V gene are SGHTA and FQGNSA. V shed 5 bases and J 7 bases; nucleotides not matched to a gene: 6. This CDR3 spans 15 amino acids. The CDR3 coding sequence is TGTGCCAGCAGCCCAAGGACAGGGGGCAGTGAAAAACTGTTTTTT. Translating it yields CASSPRTGGSEKLFF.

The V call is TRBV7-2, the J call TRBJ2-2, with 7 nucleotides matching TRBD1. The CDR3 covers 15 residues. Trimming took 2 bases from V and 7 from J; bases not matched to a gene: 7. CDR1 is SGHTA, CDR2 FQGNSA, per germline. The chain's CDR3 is CASSLTGARRGELFF. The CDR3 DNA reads TGTGCCAGCAGCTTAACAGGGGCCCGTCGCGGGGAGCTGTTTTTT.

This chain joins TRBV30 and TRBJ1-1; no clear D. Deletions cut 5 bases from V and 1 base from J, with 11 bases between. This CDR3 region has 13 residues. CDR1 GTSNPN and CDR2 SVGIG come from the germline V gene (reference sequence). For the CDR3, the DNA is TGTGCCTGGGGGAGGGCGGCGAACACTGAAGCTTTCTTT. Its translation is CAWGRAANTEAFF.

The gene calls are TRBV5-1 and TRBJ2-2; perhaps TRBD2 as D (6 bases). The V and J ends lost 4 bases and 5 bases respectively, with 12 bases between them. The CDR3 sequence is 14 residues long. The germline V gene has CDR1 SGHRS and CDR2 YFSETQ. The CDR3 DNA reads TGCGCCAGCAGCCTCCGGGGGTATACCGGGGAGCTGTTTTTT. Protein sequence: CASSLRGYTGELFF.

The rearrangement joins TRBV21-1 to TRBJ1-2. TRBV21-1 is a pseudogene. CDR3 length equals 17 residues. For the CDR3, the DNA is TGTGCCAGCGCCCGCCGGCCCCGTAGCGGGTTTGGCTATGGCTACACCTTC. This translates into CASARRPRSGFGYGYTF.

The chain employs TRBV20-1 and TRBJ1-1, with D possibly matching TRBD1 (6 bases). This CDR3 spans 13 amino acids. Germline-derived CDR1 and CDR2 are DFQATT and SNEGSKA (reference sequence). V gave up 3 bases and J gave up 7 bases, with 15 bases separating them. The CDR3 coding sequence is TGCAGTGCTAGTTTACAGGGAGTTGGTGAAGCTTTCTTT. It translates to CSASLQGVGEAFF.